This section outlines one TCR beta chain sequence together with its context. The CDR3 has 14 residues. V shed 5 bases and J shed 7 bases, with 17 bases lying between them. Germline V CDR1 and CDR2: LNHDA, SQIVND (reference sequence). PCR used 60 Vbeta primers and 13 Jbeta primers. The table came from immunoSEQ multiplex PCR; TCRdb's copy has only in-frame clones and leaves some out. The repertoire consists of some 91,000 clones, with 60% to 65% occurring once and the leading ten covering over 2%. These data are taken from a study of cytomegalovirus exposure and HLA in healthy donors. On the study more broadly: Genotyping of roughly 400 donors showed that 65% to 90% belonged to the Caucasian-associated ancestry cluster.

This TCR came from a human donor in good health. The sample taken for sequencing was PBMCs. J is TRBJ1-2 and V is TRBV19; weak D call: TRBD1 (6 bases). The CDR3 bases are TGTGCCAGTAGTCCAGGGACAAAGAAACGTGGCTACACCTTC. It specifies CASSPGTKKRGYTF. Combining the CDR3 with reference TRBV19 and TRBJ1-2 gives the whole variable domain DGGITQSPKYLFRKEGQNVTLSCEQNLNHDAMYWYRQDPGQGLRLIYYSQIVNDFQKGDIAEGYSVSREKKESFPLTVTSAQKNPTAFYLCASSPGTKKRGYTFGSGTRLTVV.